What follows is one T cell receptor beta chain and its context. Its antigen is as yet unknown. This CDR3 is built from 14 residues. CDR1 and CDR2 from the germline V gene are DFQATT and SNEGSKA (reference sequence). Trimming shortened V by 5 bases and J by 7 bases, and 17 bases separated the two germline ends. TRB rearrangements spanning V, D and J were amplified using mixed TRB-A/B primers. TCRdb called the multiplex PCR reads again in MiXCR, with one record for every CDR3 protein. Counted here are around 5,000 distinct CDR3 sequences, under 30% occurring once; the ten biggest clones make up 15% to 20%. TCR beta rearrangements were amplified from peripheral blood genomic DNA. This record belongs to a study of T cell repertoires in aging, cancer and after chemotherapy. On the study more broadly: Clear clonal overlap appeared across healthy donor samples taken over several months to years. Regarding the study as a whole: Untreated cancer patients had significantly lower blood TCR diversity than age-matched healthy donors.

Source material: blood. This chain uses TRBV20-1 with TRBJ2-2, with D possibly matching TRBD2 (7 bases). The origin of this receptor is a human donor in good health. CDR3 protein: CSARGGALVGELFF. CDR3 DNA: TGCAGTGCTCGAGGGGGGGCGCTGGTCGGGGAGCTGTTTTTT.